Below, 24 T cell receptor beta chains from the same sample are listed, as sequenced in a study of blood T cell repertoires in COVID-19. TCRdb's table, derived via immunoSEQ multiplex PCR, lists solely in-frame clones and lacks some. Of roughly 60,000 clones listed, approximately 86% are singletons. The sample taken for sequencing was peripheral blood. These TCRs come from a human donor with active COVID-19. The donor label of this sample is uncertain.

V is TRBV2 and J is TRBJ2-1; D not resolved. Trimming shortened V by 5 bases and J by 9 bases, and 11 bases separated the two germline ends. Germline CDR1 SNHLY, CDR2 FYNNEI. The CDR3 is 12 residues long. The CDR3 reads CASSKYMAEQFF. The CDR3 DNA follows: TGTGCCAGCAGTAAGTATATGGCTGAGCAGTTCTTC.

The V gene is TRBV7-6, the J gene TRBJ1-2; 7 positions match TRBD1. CDR1 is SGHVS and CDR2 is FNYEAQ in the germline V gene. The CDR3 runs to 14 residues. With V trimmed by 2 bases and J by 8 bases, 8 bases remained unmatched. CDR3 nucleotides: TGTGCCAGCAGCTTAACACAGGGGCCTAGAGGCTACACCTTC. Its protein product is CASSLTQGPRGYTF. Based on the CDR3 plus reference TRBV7-6 and TRBJ1-2, the full variable domain is GAGVSQSPRYKVTKRGQDVALRCDPISGHVSLYWYRQALGQGPEFLTYFNYEAQQDKSGLPNDRFSAERPEGSISTLTIQRTEQRDSAMYRCASSLTQGPRGYTFGSGTRLTVV.

Only one count was recorded for this clone. This chain links TRBV5-1 with TRBJ2-3, with 8 bases identical to TRBD2. Per germline, CDR1 SGHRS and CDR2 YFSETQ. CDR3 length equals 15 residues. J gave up 5 bases and V 5 bases, and 10 bases lay outside the gene matches. CDR3 DNA: TGCGCCAGCAGACCCGGGGGGGTTATCCTAGATACGCAGTATTTT. Amino acid sequence: CASRPGGVILDTQYF.

This clone was seen a single time. The chain employs TRBV2 and TRBJ1-4; D possibly corresponds to TRBD1 (6 bases). The CDR3 sequence is 13 residues long. V lost 6 bases to trimming and J lost 5 bases, with 10 bases between them. Germline V gene data show CDR1 as SNHLY and CDR2 as FYNNEI. CDR3 sequence (DNA): TGTGCCAGCAGGCCCCAGGGGAATGAAAAACTGTTTTTT. Its translation: CASRPQGNEKLFF.

The genes are TRBV11-2 and TRBJ2-1; 7 positions match TRBD2. The CDR3 is made up of 14 amino acids. Germline lookup yields CDR1 SGHAT and CDR2 FQNNGV. J was trimmed by 7 bases and V by 5 bases; bases with no gene match: 8. CDR3 residues: CASSGAGDLNEQFF. CDR3 DNA sequence: TGTGCCAGCAGCGGGGCGGGGGACCTTAATGAGCAGTTCTTC. The entire variable domain, with the rest obtained from reference TRBV11-2 and TRBJ2-1, is as follows: EAGVAQSPRYKIIEKRQSVAFWCNPISGHATLYWYQQILGQGPKLLIQFQNNGVVDDSQLPKDRFSAERLKGVDSTLKIQPAKLEDSAVYLCASSGAGDLNEQFFGPGTRLTVL.

This clone was counted a few times. The rearrangement joins TRBV19 to TRBJ2-7, with D hard to call. Germline assignment: CDR1 LNHDA and CDR2 SQIVND (reference sequence). CDR3 length: 15 amino acids. V shed 3 bases and J shed 3 bases, with 15 bases lying between them. CDR3 coding DNA: TGTGCCAGTAGTATCTGGCTGCGAGGATTCTACGAGCAGTACTTC. It is translated as CASSIWLRGFYEQYF.

The chain joins TRBV7-3 to TRBJ2-3, with 9 bases matching TRBD2. Trimming cost V 4 bases and J 5 bases; bases outside gene matches: 10. This CDR3 has 16 residues. The germline V gene has CDR1 SGHTA and CDR2 FQGTGA. The CDR3 here is CASSSLGGGAGDTQYF. The CDR3 coding sequence is TGTGCCAGCAGCTCCCTTGGCGGGGGGGCTGGAGATACGCAGTATTTT.

The chain joins TRBV20-1 to TRBJ1-1, with D possibly TRBD1 on 5 matching bases. Trimming pared 3 bases from V and 0 bases from J, leaving 8 bases between. Looked up from germline, CDR1 is DFQATT and CDR2 is SNEGSKA (reference sequence). The CDR3 totals 13 residues. The CDR3: CSASQGMNTEAFF. The CDR3 DNA reads TGCAGTGCTAGTCAGGGAATGAACACTGAAGCTTTCTTT.

The CDR3, as DNA: TGTGCCAGCAGCCCAACTAGGGCAGGCGAGCAGTTCTTC. Protein sequence: CASSPTRAGEQFF. The chain is built from TRBV9 and TRBJ2-1, with D tentatively TRBD2 (5 bases). Trimming stripped 4 bases from V and 10 bases from J, with 15 bases between. The CDR3 loop spans 13 amino acids. From germline, CDR1 is SGDLS and CDR2 YYNGEE.

CDR3 amino acids: CASSGGGYDGYTF. CDR3 DNA sequence: TGTGCCAGCAGCGGCGGGGGTTACGATGGCTACACCTTC. The chain recombines TRBV9 with TRBJ1-2, with D possibly being TRBD1 (5 bases). Germline V gene data show CDR1 as SGDLS and CDR2 as YYNGEE. The CDR3 sequence is 13 residues long. Trimming pared 3 bases from V and 6 bases from J, leaving 12 bases between.

The chain couples TRBV12-3 or TRBV12-4 to TRBJ1-5, with D unresolved. CDR3 length: 12 residues. Trimming took off 6 bases at V and 10 bases at J, with 13 bases between the two ends. The CDR3 nucleotides read TGTGCCAGCAGGGCGCCCGAGGGCCCCCAGCATTTT. It codes for CASRAPEGPQHF.

The chain recombines TRBV7-3 with TRBJ2-1, with TRBD2 matching 8 bases. Germline-derived CDR1 and CDR2 are SGHTA and FQGTGA. V shed 5 bases, J shed 5 bases, and the junction held 5 bases outside the gene matches. The CDR3 runs to 14 residues. The CDR3 is CASSPSGSDNEQFF. The CDR3 bases are TGTGCCAGCAGCCCCAGCGGGAGCGACAATGAGCAGTTCTTC.

The chain joins TRBV7-3 to TRBJ2-5; 9 bases fit TRBD1. V dropped 1 base and J dropped 0; count of bases not matched to a gene: 15. This CDR3 has 20 amino acids. From germline, CDR1 is SGHTA and CDR2 FQGTGA. CDR3 nucleotide sequence: TGTGCCAGCAGCTTAATCCGGGACAGGGTCCGAGATTTGTACCAAGAGACCCAGTACTTC. It translates to CASSLIRDRVRDLYQETQYF.

This clone showed up just once. This chain connects TRBV7-2 to TRBJ2-7; 11 bases are a match to TRBD2. Germline V lookup: CDR1 SGHTA, CDR2 FQGNSA. The V and J ends lost 5 bases and 2 bases, in that order; junction bases with no gene match: 5. The CDR3 has 15 residues. CDR3 region: CASSRGLAEAYEQYF. The CDR3 DNA reads as TGTGCCAGCAGCCGGGGACTAGCGGAGGCCTACGAGCAGTACTTC.

The rearrangement links TRBV10-3 to TRBJ1-1; possible D gene TRBD1, 6 bases. V shed 2 bases and J shed 4 bases, with 14 bases lying between them. Germline V gene data show CDR1 as ENHRY and CDR2 as SYGVKD. The CDR3 runs to 15 residues. In DNA, the CDR3 is TGTGCCATCAGTGAGGGTCTACAGGGCCCCACTGAAGCTTTCTTT. It is translated as CAISEGLQGPTEAFF.

The gene calls are TRBV7-9 and TRBJ2-7; maybe TRBD2 (6 bases). Germline V CDR1 and CDR2: SEHNR, FQNEAQ (reference sequence). V gave up 2 bases and J gave up 7 bases, with 12 bases separating them. CDR3 length: 13 residues. The CDR3 DNA is TGTGCCAGCAGCTTAAGGGCAGGGAGGGAGCAGTACTTC. Translation gives CASSLRAGREQYF.

The chain is built from TRBV7-2 and TRBJ2-3, with D unresolved. This CDR3 region has 12 residues. Germline values: CDR1 SGHTA, CDR2 FQGNSA. The germline V and J ends were trimmed by 5 bases and 4 bases, with 7 bases remaining between them. The CDR3 DNA sequence: TGTGCCAGCAGCCCGGTCGCAGATACGCAGTATTTT. Translated: CASSPVADTQYF.

The V gene is TRBV4-1, the J gene TRBJ1-4; 10 positions match TRBD1. CDR1 is MGHRA, CDR2 YSYEKL, per germline. Trimming removed 4 bases from V and 5 bases from J; junction bases left unmatched: 10. CDR3 size: 17 residues. The CDR3 protein is CASSPSRDRGGNEKLFF. The CDR3 nucleotides are TGCGCCAGCAGCCCGTCCCGGGACAGGGGCGGGAATGAAAAACTGTTTTTT.

The chain carries TRBV19 and TRBJ1-2; D perhaps matches TRBD1 (5 bases). Trimming took off 6 bases at V and 7 bases at J, with 24 bases between the two ends. The CDR3 consists of 16 residues. Germline-derived CDR1 and CDR2 are LNHDA and SQIVND (reference sequence). CDR3 region: CASRGGDSLYNLGYTF. As DNA, the CDR3 is TGTGCCAGTAGGGGCGGAGACAGCCTTTATAACCTTGGCTACACCTTC.

The rearrangement joins TRBV5-5 to TRBJ2-7; TRBD1 matches at 10 bases. The ends lost 4 bases at V and 0 bases at J; junction bases unmatched: 1. This CDR3 contains 14 residues. CDR1 is SGHKS and CDR2 is YYEKEE in the germline V gene (reference sequence). Here the CDR3 DNA reads TGTGCCAGCAGCCGGGACAGGGGCTCCTACGAGCAGTACTTC. It yields the protein CASSRDRGSYEQYF.

In its sample, this clone was seen once. The V gene is TRBV5-1, the J gene TRBJ2-1; 9 bases are a match to TRBD2. Trimming removed 4 bases from V and 4 bases from J; junction bases left unmatched: 18. This CDR3 is built from 19 residues. The germline V gene has CDR1 SGHRS and CDR2 YFSETQ. Here the CDR3 reads CASSPQGGSGGSNYNEQFF. CDR3 DNA: TGCGCCAGCAGCCCCCAGGGGGGTAGCGGGGGCTCAAATTACAATGAGCAGTTCTTC.

This chain connects TRBV18 to TRBJ2-7; tentatively, D is TRBD1 (7 bases). V gave up 6 bases and J gave up 4 bases, with 19 bases separating them. The CDR3 runs 15 residues. The V gene's germline CDR1 is KGHSH and CDR2 LQKENI. This chain's CDR3 is CASSGGQATIYEQYF. The CDR3 DNA sequence: TGTGCCAGCTCGGGAGGACAGGCTACTATTTACGAGCAGTACTTC.

This sequence joins TRBV5-1 and TRBJ2-2, with TRBD2 matching over 8 bases. Germline CDR1 is SGHRS and CDR2 is YFSETQ. This CDR3 comprises 16 residues. V shed 3 bases, J shed 4 bases, and the junction held 8 bases outside the gene matches. As DNA, the CDR3 is TGCGCCAGCAGCTGGGGTGGGACTAGAGGCACCGGGGAGCTGTTTTTT. Protein: CASSWGGTRGTGELFF.

This clone was seen only once. The V and J genes are TRBV7-3 and TRBJ1-1; 11 nucleotides match TRBD1. CDR3 length: 18 amino acids. Germline V gene lookup returns CDR1 SGHTA and CDR2 FQGTGA. Trimming removed 0 bases from V and 5 bases from J; junction bases left unmatched: 11. The CDR3 DNA follows: TGTGCCAGCAGCTTAACGTTTTTAGGGACAGGGGGTGGAACTGAAGCTTTCTTT. The encoded protein is CASSLTFLGTGGGTEAFF.